This record looks at one T cell receptor beta chain sequence and its context. Its specificity is unknown. The data were obtained in a study of cytomegalovirus exposure and HLA in healthy donors. General study findings and limits: Among CMV-associated TCR beta chains, most appeared HLA-restricted in a later analysis. Later analysis revealed greater clonal expansion in HLA-associated TCR beta chains than in equally common others. In a later analysis, across HLA loci, associated TCR counts were highest for DRB1, lowest for HLA-C.

The PCR was carried out with 60 Vbeta primers and 13 Jbeta primers. Clones were read by immunoSEQ multiplex PCR, and TCRdb kept only the in-frame ones, dropping some. The sample holds over 150,000 clones, under 90% seen once. Trimming took 5 bases from V and 10 from J; bases not matched to a gene: 22. The germline V gene has CDR1 MNHEY and CDR2 SMNVEV (reference sequence). The CDR3 spans 19 residues. Material for sequencing was PBMCs. This sequence joins TRBV27 and TRBJ2-1; 11 bases line up with TRBD2. The receptor's source is a man between 25 and 39 years old in good health and CMV-seronegative. The CDR3 sequence: CASSPLGTSGGSNMREQFF. The CDR3 coding sequence is TGTGCCAGCAGTCCGTTGGGGACTAGCGGAGGGAGTAACATGAGGGAGCAGTTCTTC.